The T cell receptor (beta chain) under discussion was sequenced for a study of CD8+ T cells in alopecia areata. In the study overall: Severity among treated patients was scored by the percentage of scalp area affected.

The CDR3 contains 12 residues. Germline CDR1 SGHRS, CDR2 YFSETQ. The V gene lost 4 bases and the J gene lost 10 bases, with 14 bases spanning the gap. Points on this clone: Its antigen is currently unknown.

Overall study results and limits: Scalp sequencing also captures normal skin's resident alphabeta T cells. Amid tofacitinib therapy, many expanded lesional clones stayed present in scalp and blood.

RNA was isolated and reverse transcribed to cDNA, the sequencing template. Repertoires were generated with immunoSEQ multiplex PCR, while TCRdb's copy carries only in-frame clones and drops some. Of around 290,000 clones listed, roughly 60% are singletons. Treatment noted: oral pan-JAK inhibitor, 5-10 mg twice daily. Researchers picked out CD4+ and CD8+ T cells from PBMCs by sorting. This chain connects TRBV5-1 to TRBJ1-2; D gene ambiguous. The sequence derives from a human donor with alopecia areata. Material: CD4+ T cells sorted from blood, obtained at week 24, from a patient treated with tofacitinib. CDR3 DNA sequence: TGCGCCAGCAGCAAAGATGGGAGGTACTACACCTTC. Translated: CASSKDGRYYTF.